Presented here are 14 T cell receptor beta chains from one specimen sequenced in a study of OX40 agonist ivuxolimab in advanced cancers. Assay used: immunoSEQ multiplex PCR; TCRdb lists only in-frame clones, some missing. The sample carries about 78,000 clones, roughly 80% recorded once. The starting material was CD4+ or CD8+ T cells sorted from blood, obtained in a trial of the OX40 agonist ivuxolimab. The receptor set was obtained from an adult with an advanced solid tumor such as melanoma, head and neck, liver or kidney cancer.

The chain recombines TRBV5-1 with TRBJ2-3; tentatively, D is TRBD2 (5 bases). CDR3 length: 16 residues. Trimming left V 0 bases short and J 4 bases short, with 15 bases between. Germline V gene data show CDR1 as SGHRS and CDR2 as YFSETQ. CDR3 nucleotides: TGCGCCAGCAGCTTGGCCCTTGACGGGAAGGCAGATACGCAGTATTTT. Amino acids: CASSLALDGKADTQYF. Using reference TRBV5-1 and TRBJ2-3 for the parts outside the CDR3, the full variable domain is KAGVTQTPRYLIKTRGQQVTLSCSPISGHRSVSWYQQTPGQGLQFLFEYFSETQRNKGNFPGRFSGRQFSNSRSEMNVSTLELGDSALYLCASSLALDGKADTQYFGPGTRLTVL.

The genes are TRBV4-1 and TRBJ1-1; 12 nucleotides match TRBD1. Losses at the gene ends were 1 base for V and 4 bases for J; bases not matched to a gene: 10. Germline V CDR1 and CDR2: MGHRA, YSYEKL. This CDR3 has 18 amino acids. CDR3 loop: CASSQGSGDRGRGTEAFF. Here the CDR3 DNA reads TGCGCCAGCAGCCAAGGATCCGGGGACAGGGGGCGCGGCACTGAAGCTTTCTTT.

The J gene is TRBJ2-5, the V gene TRBV23-1, with a possible D match to TRBD1 (6 bases). TRBV23-1 qualifies as an ORF whose function is uncertain. V was clipped by 2 bases and J by 0 bases, with 10 bases between them. CDR3 length: 15 residues. The CDR3 coding sequence is TGCGCCAGCAGTCAAGGGGGCTCGTACCAAGAGACCCAGTACTTC. Amino acids: CASSQGGSYQETQYF.

This rearrangement joins TRBV5-1 to TRBJ1-2; TRBD1 is a possible D gene (5 bases). Trimming stripped 5 bases from V and 1 base from J, with 15 bases between. Germline lookup yields CDR1 SGHRS and CDR2 YFSETQ. The CDR3 extends over 15 amino acids. The CDR3 region has the DNA TGCGCCAGCAGACCCGGGGACGGACTTAACTATGGCTACACCTTC. Its protein is CASRPGDGLNYGYTF. The whole variable domain, filled in from reference TRBV5-1 and TRBJ1-2, reads KAGVTQTPRYLIKTRGQQVTLSCSPISGHRSVSWYQQTPGQGLQFLFEYFSETQRNKGNFPGRFSGRQFSNSRSEMNVSTLELGDSALYLCASRPGDGLNYGYTFGSGTRLTVV.

This sequence joins TRBV2 and TRBJ1-5; D is unresolved. V lost 7 bases and J lost 0, with 10 bases in between. The CDR3 spans 14 residues. Germline V CDR1 and CDR2: SNHLY, FYNNEI. CDR3 DNA: TGTGCCAGCACAAGAAGGAATAGCAATCAGCCCCAGCATTTT. It codes for CASTRRNSNQPQHF.

About this clone: A junction boundary mismatches the germline segment, possibly from a read error. V gene TRBV5-1 combines with J gene TRBJ1-1; no definite D call. Germline assignment: CDR1 SGHRS and CDR2 YFSETQ. CDR3 length: 12 residues. CDR3 loop: CASSLGVIEAFF. The DNA for the CDR3 is TGTGCCAGCAGCCTTGGGGTCATAGAAGCTTTCTTT. Together with reference TRBV5-1 and TRBJ1-1, the CDR3 gives the full variable domain: KAGVTQTPRYLIKTRGQQVTLSCSPISGHRSVSWYQQTPGQGLQFLFEYFSETQRNKGNFPGRFSGRQFSNSRSEMNVSTLELGDSALYLCASSLGVIEAFFGQGTRLTVV.

V usage is TRBV2 and J usage is TRBJ2-5; D is ambiguous. This CDR3 is built from 11 residues. Germline-derived CDR1 and CDR2 are SNHLY and FYNNEI. Trimming left V 6 bases short and J 5 bases short, with 7 bases between. For the CDR3, the DNA is TGTGCCAGCAGCCCGGGCGAGACCCAGTACTTC. Translating gives CASSPGETQYF.

Only a few counts were recorded for this clone. At the DNA level, this CDR3 is encoded by other sequences in the same sample as well. The genes are TRBV4-1 and TRBJ2-2; no definite D call. Germline V gives CDR1 MGHRA, CDR2 YSYEKL. CDR3 length: 14 amino acids. The germline V and J ends were trimmed by 1 base and 2 bases, with 5 bases remaining between them. The CDR3 reads CASSQAGNTGELFF. The CDR3 DNA is TGCGCCAGCAGCCAAGCCGGAAACACCGGGGAGCTGTTTTTT.

The rearrangement links TRBV5-1 to TRBJ1-2, with a tentative D call TRBD1 (5 bases). Per the germline V gene, CDR1 is SGHRS and CDR2 is YFSETQ. Trimming took off 0 bases at V and 8 bases at J, with 14 bases between the two ends. This CDR3 has 14 residues. The CDR3 here is CASSLDRTLGGYTF. DNA for the CDR3: TGCGCCAGCAGCTTGGACAGGACGTTAGGGGGCTACACCTTC. The full variable domain, completed using reference TRBV5-1 and TRBJ1-2, is KAGVTQTPRYLIKTRGQQVTLSCSPISGHRSVSWYQQTPGQGLQFLFEYFSETQRNKGNFPGRFSGRQFSNSRSEMNVSTLELGDSALYLCASSLDRTLGGYTFGSGTRLTVV.

The genes are TRBV4-1 and TRBJ1-5, with TRBD1 matching 7 bases. Looked up from germline, CDR1 is MGHRA and CDR2 is YSYEKL. The CDR3 has 16 amino acids. Germline trimming cut 3 bases from V and 5 bases from J; bases unmatched to any gene: 10. In nucleotides, the CDR3 is TGCGCCAGCAGCCACTTTTCTGGAGGGGGCGATCAGCCCCAGCATTTT. Translation gives CASSHFSGGGDQPQHF.

The V and J genes are TRBV19 and TRBJ2-6; D is unclear. The CDR3 sequence is 15 residues long. CDR1 and CDR2 (germline): LNHDA, SQIVND (reference sequence). V was trimmed by 7 bases and J by 0 bases, leaving 10 bases between them. The CDR3 nucleotides are TGTGCCAGTACTTCAAAAGGCTCTGGGGCCAACGTCCTGACTTTC. Its protein is CASTSKGSGANVLTF. Filled out from reference TRBV19 and TRBJ2-6, the complete variable domain reads DGGITQSPKYLFRKEGQNVTLSCEQNLNHDAMYWYRQDPGQGLRLIYYSQIVNDFQKGDIAEGYSVSREKKESFPLTVTSAQKNPTAFYLCASTSKGSGANVLTFGAGSRLTVL.

The V and J genes are TRBV7-6 and TRBJ1-4, with a weak D call TRBD1 (6 bases). CDR3 length: 14 residues. Trimming shortened V by 5 bases and J by 7 bases, and 14 bases separated the two germline ends. Germline CDR1 and CDR2: SGHVS and FNYEAQ. CDR3 DNA sequence: TGTGCCAGCAGCCTCAGGGGTAGAGGTGAAAAACTGTTTTTT. Translated, it gives CASSLRGRGEKLFF.

The chain is built from TRBV13 and TRBJ2-7; D is possibly TRBD1 (6 bases). V was clipped by 6 bases and J by 1 base, with 16 bases between them. Germline V gives CDR1 PRHDT, CDR2 FYEKMQ (reference sequence). This CDR3 region has 15 residues. The CDR3 nucleotides read TGTGCCAGCAGTCTTGGCAGAGGGGGATCCTACGAGCAGTACTTC. This gives the protein CASSLGRGGSYEQYF.

The V and J genes are TRBV11-2 and TRBJ2-1, with a weak D call TRBD2 (5 bases). The CDR3 runs 15 residues. V lost 1 base and J lost 3, with 10 bases in between. Per the germline V gene, CDR1 is SGHAT and CDR2 is FQNNGV. The CDR3 loop is CASSLGVRGYNEQFF. The CDR3 coding sequence is TGTGCCAGCAGCTTAGGGGTCCGGGGCTACAATGAGCAGTTCTTC.